This T cell receptor beta chain was recovered during a study of PD-1 blockade in classical Hodgkin lymphoma. Findings and caveats of the study: No one has yet defined what causes the repertoire differences, which may be disease activity or prior therapy. Relative to healthy donors, newly diagnosed patients reportedly had lower baseline TCR diversity, which was reported as lower still in relapsed/refractory patients. Newly diagnosed and completely responding patients shared comparable baseline diversity.

The assay was immunoSEQ multiplex PCR, and TCRdb's table has in-frame clones only and misses some. The data show 20,000 to 25,000 clones, roughly 80% seen once. On this clone: Its target is not known.

Time point meaning: cycle 4 day 1 (C4D1), after more than five weeks of nivolumab. Each patient's relapse followed autologous stem cell transplantation, and brentuximab vedotin exposure varied. Each best response was a complete response, a partial response or progressive disease. The ends lost 5 bases at V and 1 base at J; junction bases unmatched: 13. The CDR3 has 18 residues. CDR1 MNHEY and CDR2 SMNVEV come from the germline V gene (reference sequence). The rearrangement joins TRBV27 to TRBJ1-1; the match to TRBD1 covers 10 bases. The material sequenced was peripheral blood mononuclear cells (PBMCs), taken before the fourth cycle of nivolumab. The sequence was obtained from a human donor with classical Hodgkin lymphoma. CDR3 DNA: TGTGCCAGCAGTGCCCGCCCCGTGACAGGGGGCGGGAACACTGAAGCTTTCTTT. It codes for CASSARPVTGGGNTEAFF.